These T cell receptor beta chains were read from a single sample in a study of blood T cell repertoires in COVID-19. Generated by immunoSEQ multiplex PCR, the TCRdb table keeps only in-frame clones and is missing some. The sample lists roughly 230,000 clones; approximately 80% were seen once. The specimen was peripheral blood. The source is a man between 35 and 55 years old with acute or convalescent COVID-19. CDR3s include the opening cysteine and the closing phenylalanine or tryptophan. D genes are given only for firm matches. The size entry is marked missing in some rows and otherwise reads once, few, many or a size class.

>TRBJ2-1|TRBV10-3|few|TRBD1
CAISEDPGTGNNEQFF
TGTGCCATCAGTGAGGATCCCGGGACAGGGAACAATGAGCAGTTCTTC
>TRBJ2-1|TRBV5-6|NA|TRBD2
CASSFSGSLNEQFF
TGTGCCAGCAGCTTTAGCGGGAGTCTGAATGAGCAGTTCTTC
>TRBJ2-5|TRBV3-1/TRBV3-2|NA|TRBD1
CASSPDGTGGRETQYF
TGTGCCAGCAGCCCGGATGGGACAGGGGGTCGGGAGACCCAGTACTTC
>TRBJ2-2|TRBV18|NA|NA
CASSPRTGGMGNTGELFF
TGTGCCAGCTCACCAAGGACAGGCGGGATGGGGAACACCGGGGAGCTGTTTTTT
>TRBJ2-2|TRBV15|few|TRBD2
CATSRELAGGTGELFF
TGTGCCACCAGCAGAGAACTAGCGGGAGGGACCGGGGAGCTGTTTTTT
>TRBJ1-1|TRBV2|NA|NA
CASSEISGITEAFF
TGTGCCAGCAGTGAAATATCGGGAATAACTGAAGCTTTCTTT
>TRBJ1-4|TRBV7-2|few|TRBD1
CASSSPDRGANEKLFF
TGTGCCAGCAGCTCACCCGACAGGGGAGCTAATGAAAAACTGTTTTTT
>TRBJ1-4|TRBV29-1|NA|NA
CSAGEDFEKLFF
TGCAGCGCAGGGGAAGATTTTGAAAAACTGTTTTTT
>TRBJ1-2|TRBV6-5|NA|NA
CASRDTGGADYGYTF
TGTGCCAGCAGGGATACAGGTGGCGCGGACTATGGCTACACCTTC
>TRBJ2-3|TRBV6-2/TRBV6-3|NA|TRBD1
CASSYSGQGLDTDTQYF
TGTGCCAGCAGTTACTCGGGACAGGGTCTTGACACAGATACGCAGTATTTT
>TRBJ1-2|TRBV27|NA|TRBD1
CASSWDRVSGGYTF
TGTGCCAGCAGCTGGGACAGGGTTAGTGGTGGCTACACCTTC
>TRBJ1-5|TRBV19|few|NA
CASSIGWDTNSPQHF
TGTGCCAGTAGTATAGGGTGGGACACCAACTCGCCCCAGCATTTT
>TRBJ2-5|TRBV7-8|few|TRBD1
CASSLAPRGRLETQYF
TGTGCCAGCAGCTTAGCGCCCAGGGGGCGGCTTGAGACCCAGTACTTC
>TRBJ2-2|TRBV9|NA|NA
CASSVMTEGLGELFF
TGTGCCAGCAGCGTAATGACTGAGGGACTCGGGGAGCTGTTTTTT
>TRBJ2-3|TRBV28|NA|NA
CASSSPLNTDTQYF
TGTGCCAGCAGTTCACCACTTAACACAGATACGCAGTATTTT
>TRBJ1-2|TRBV27|NA|TRBD1
CASSLLDRGYGYTF
TGTGCCAGCAGTTTATTGGACAGGGGTTACGGCTACACCTTC
>TRBJ2-5|TRBV15|once|NA
CATSRDPTGKETQYF
TGTGCCACCAGCAGAGATCCAACAGGGAAAGAGACCCAGTACTTC
>TRBJ2-7|TRBV2|NA|TRBD1
CASKRTGLYEQYF
TGTGCCAGCAAGCGGACAGGGTTGTACGAGCAGTACTTC
>TRBJ2-1|TRBV11-2|NA|TRBD2
CASSSTGLAGGDNEQFF
TGTGCCAGCAGCTCGACTGGACTAGCGGGAGGGGACAATGAGCAGTTCTTC
>TRBJ1-3|TRBV3-1/TRBV3-2|NA|NA
CASSPARGNTIYF
TGTGCCAGCAGCCCGGCGCGGGGGAACACCATATATTTT
>TRBJ2-1|TRBV11-3|NA|TRBD1
CASSSKTGPNEQFF
TGTGCCAGCAGCTCTAAGACAGGGCCCAATGAGCAGTTCTTC
>TRBJ1-1|TRBV5-1|few|NA
CASQGHENTEAFF
TGCGCCAGCCAGGGACACGAGAACACTGAAGCTTTCTTT
>TRBJ1-6|TRBV11-2|NA|NA
CASSLEYRANSPLHF
TGTGCCAGCAGCTTAGAGTACAGGGCCAATTCACCCCTCCACTTT
>TRBJ1-1|TRBV30|NA|TRBD1
CAWGQGGTEAFF
TGTGCCTGGGGACAGGGGGGAACTGAAGCTTTCTTT
>TRBJ1-4|TRBV20-1|NA|NA
CSASTPLVNEKLFF
TGCAGTGCTAGTACTCCTCTTGTTAATGAAAAACTGTTTTTT
>TRBJ1-5|TRBV5-1|once|NA
CASSFDGGGNQPQHF
TGCGCCAGCAGCTTTGACGGGGGGGGCAATCAGCCCCAGCATTTT
>TRBJ1-1|TRBV27|NA|NA
CASSRWTELHTEAFF
TGTGCCAGCAGCAGGTGGACAGAATTACACACTGAAGCTTTCTTT
>TRBJ2-3|TRBV7-3|NA|TRBD2
CASSFSGTSGIVTDTQYF
TGTGCCAGCAGCTTTTCCGGGACTAGCGGGATTGTCACAGATACGCAGTATTTT
>TRBJ1-4|TRBV6-1|NA|NA
CASSERYRGDSFRWGEKLFF
TGTGCCAGCAGTGAACGGTATCGGGGGGATAGTTTCAGGTGGGGTGAAAAACTGTTTTTT
>TRBJ2-2|TRBV4-2|few|TRBD2
CASSRPAGEAGTGELFF
TGTGCCAGCAGCCGCCCGGCGGGAGAGGCGGGCACCGGGGAGCTGTTTTTT
>TRBJ2-3|TRBV13|NA|TRBD1
CASSLGPAGQGATQYF
TGTGCCAGCAGCTTAGGCCCCGCAGGCCAGGGGGCTACGCAGTATTTT
>TRBJ1-2|TRBV3-1/TRBV3-2|NA|TRBD1
CASSHGTANYGYTF
TGTGCCAGCAGCCACGGGACAGCGAACTATGGCTACACCTTC
>TRBJ2-1|TRBV2|many|TRBD2
CASRAGLAGGVNEQFF
TGTGCCAGCAGAGCCGGACTAGCGGGAGGAGTCAATGAGCAGTTCTTC
>TRBJ1-2|TRBV7-6|NA|NA
CASSLDVGDYGYTF
TGTGCCAGCAGCTTAGATGTGGGAGACTATGGCTACACCTTC
>TRBJ1-3|TRBV19|NA|NA
CASSISGEAGNTIYF
TGTGCCAGTAGTATTTCAGGGGAAGCTGGAAACACCATATATTTT
>TRBJ1-2|TRBV29-1|NA|NA
CSVVGAAPGYTF
TGCAGCGTTGTTGGGGCAGCACCTGGCTACACCTTC
>TRBJ2-2|TRBV7-7|NA|TRBD2
CASTISGGTGELFF
TGTGCCAGCACCATTAGCGGGGGAACCGGGGAGCTGTTTTTT
>TRBJ2-7|TRBV7-9|NA|NA
CASSLARGYEQYF
TGTGCCAGCAGCTTAGCGCGCGGATACGAGCAGTACTTC
>TRBJ2-7|TRBV6-2/TRBV6-3|NA|NA
CASSSSRGTRYEQYF
TGTGCCAGCAGTTCCTCTAGGGGGACGCGTTACGAGCAGTACTTC
>TRBJ1-4|TRBV29-1|NA|NA
CSVRGGTNEKLFF
TGCAGCGTTCGAGGAGGGACTAATGAAAAACTGTTTTTT
>TRBJ2-7|TRBV28|NA|NA
CASTDLEVNEQYF
TGTGCCAGCACCGACCTGGAGGTCAACGAGCAGTACTTC
>TRBJ2-2|TRBV19|NA|TRBD1
CASSTTGAGELFF
TGTGCCAGTAGTACAACAGGGGCCGGGGAGCTGTTTTTT
>TRBJ1-3|TRBV4-1|NA|NA
CASSQALPGNTIYF
TGCGCCAGCAGCCAAGCTCTACCAGGAAACACCATATATTTT
>TRBJ1-1|TRBV30|NA|NA
CAWSADRRPEAFF
TGTGCCTGGAGTGCCGACAGGAGACCTGAAGCTTTCTTT
>TRBJ2-5|TRBV10-3|NA|NA
CAISGEGARETQYF
TGTGCCATCAGTGGTGAAGGGGCACGAGAGACCCAGTACTTC